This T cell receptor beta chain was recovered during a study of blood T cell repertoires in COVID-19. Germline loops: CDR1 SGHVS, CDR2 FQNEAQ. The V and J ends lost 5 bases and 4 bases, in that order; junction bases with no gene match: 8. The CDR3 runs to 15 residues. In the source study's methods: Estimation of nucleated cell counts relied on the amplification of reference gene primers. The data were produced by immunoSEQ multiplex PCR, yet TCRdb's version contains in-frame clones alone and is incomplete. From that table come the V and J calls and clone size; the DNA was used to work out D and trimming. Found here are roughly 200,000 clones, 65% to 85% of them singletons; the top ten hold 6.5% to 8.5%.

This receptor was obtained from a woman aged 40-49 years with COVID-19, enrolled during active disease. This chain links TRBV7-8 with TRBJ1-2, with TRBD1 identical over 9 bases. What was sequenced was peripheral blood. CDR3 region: CASSPTGGGVYGYTF. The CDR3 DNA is TGTGCCAGCAGCCCGACAGGGGGAGGGGTCTATGGCTACACCTTC.